Listed here are 8 T cell receptor beta chains from one sample, sequenced in a study of T-cell memory formation after mild COVID-19. TCRdb fed the 5' RACE reads into MiXCR, producing one record per CDR3 protein. The repertoire includes around 130,000 distinct CDR3 sequences, about 6% of them detected once, and approximately 2.3% sits in the top ten. Sequencing was done on a sample of PBMCs or a T cell subset sorted from them (not recorded which). All receptors derive from an adult woman who had mild COVID-19 (a few samples of this study predate the infection). Cell type and time point are not known.

This clonotype was seen repeatedly, ten times or more. CDR3 nucleotides: TGTGCCAGCAGCCTGAGCAGAGGTGAGCAGTTCTTC. Translated: CASSLSRGEQFF. The V call is TRBV5-6, the J call TRBJ2-1; D gene ambiguous. The CDR3 loop spans 12 amino acids. Per the germline V gene, CDR1 is SGHDT and CDR2 is YYEEEE. Trimming shortened V by 4 bases and J by 9 bases, and 11 bases separated the two germline ends.

This clonotype turned up a few times. The chain is built from TRBV6-6 and TRBJ1-1; D ambiguous. V dropped 0 bases and J dropped 1 base, with 6 bases sitting between them. CDR3 length: 14 residues. Germline CDR1 reads MNHNY; CDR2 reads SVGAGI (reference sequence). The CDR3 region is CASSYSKKNTEAFF. The CDR3 nucleotides are TGTGCCAGCAGTTACTCCAAGAAGAACACTGAAGCTTTCTTT.

This clonotype was observed many times. The V gene is TRBV6-5, the J gene TRBJ2-1; 7 positions match TRBD1. CDR1 MNHEY and CDR2 SVGAGI come from the germline V gene. The junction had 4 bases not matched to a gene; V was cut back by 10 bases and J by 4 bases. The CDR3 has 12 amino acids. The CDR3 protein is CATRQGYNEQFF. In DNA, the CDR3 is TGTGCCACCAGACAGGGATACAATGAGCAGTTCTTC.

This clonotype was seen a handful of times. This chain joins TRBV12-3 or TRBV12-4 and TRBJ2-7; the match to TRBD1 covers 8 bases. The junction had 4 bases not matched to a gene; V was cut back by 6 bases and J by 3 bases. The CDR3 runs to 13 residues. The DNA for the CDR3 is TGTGCCAGCAGCCTGACAGGGGACTACGAGCAGTACTTC. Translation: CASSLTGDYEQYF.

There are a few counts of this clonotype. This chain links TRBV5-1 with TRBJ1-2; D is undetermined. Deletions cut 0 bases from V and 6 bases from J, with 18 bases between. This CDR3 spans 16 amino acids. The germline V gene encodes CDR1 SGHRS and CDR2 YFSETQ. The CDR3 here is CASSLDEIAGGHGYTF. CDR3 sequence (DNA): TGCGCCAGCAGCTTGGATGAGATTGCAGGAGGACATGGCTACACCTTC.

This clonotype has just a few counts. The chain employs TRBV6-2 or TRBV6-3 and TRBJ2-7; TRBD1 matches 9 bases. The CDR3 runs to 15 residues. Germline CDR1 MNHEY, CDR2 SVGEGT. V lost 7 bases to trimming and J lost 1 base; unmatched junction nucleotides: 8. DNA of the CDR3: TGTGCCAGCACCCCTCGGGGACAGGGATCCTACGAGCAGTACTTC. Amino acids: CASTPRGQGSYEQYF.

This clonotype turned up a few times. The rearrangement joins TRBV24-1 to TRBJ2-3; no firm D call. The germline gives CDR1 KGHDR, CDR2 SFDVKD. V gave up 7 bases and J gave up 0 bases, with 13 bases separating them. The CDR3 has 15 residues. CDR3 in amino acids: CATSATETSTDTQYF. The CDR3 bases are TGTGCCACCAGCGCTACAGAGACTAGCACAGATACGCAGTATTTT.

This clonotype has ten or more counts. The J gene is TRBJ1-2, the V gene TRBV11-2; D is perhaps TRBD1 (6 bases). This CDR3 has 15 amino acids. V was shortened by 0 bases and J by 8 bases, with 16 bases between the two germline ends. Looked up from germline, CDR1 is SGHAT and CDR2 is FQNNGV. The chain's CDR3 is CASSLDPLAGDGYTF. The DNA for the CDR3 is TGTGCCAGCAGCTTAGATCCTTTAGCAGGGGACGGCTACACCTTC.